This TCR beta chain derives from a study of PD-1 blockade in classical Hodgkin lymphoma (dated by TCRdb to about 2020). Some background on the complete study: Nivolumab dosing was 3 mg/kg intravenously every 2 weeks, continuing until either disease progression or unacceptable toxicity. The study used CyTOF and TCR beta sequencing to define a peripheral blood immune signature of response to PD-1 blockade in classical Hodgkin lymphoma.

A word on this clone: Its antigen is unknown. No per-base quality is available; no much larger clone lies one base away.

From the cysteine through the phenylalanine, the CDR3 covers 14 amino acids. Just CDR3 DNA is preserved here, 42 bases in frame from base 1. According to the germline V gene, CDR1 reads SGDLS and CDR2 reads YYNGEE. V gives up 3 bases and J gives up 2 bases, and the segment between their germline ends measures 11 bases. This sample's time point label indicates: cycle 1 day 1 (C1D1), immediately before nivolumab initiation. Every trial patient had relapsed following autologous stem cell transplantation, and prior brentuximab vedotin exposure was what differed among cohorts A, B and C. Magnetic negative selection with a Miltenyi CD4+ T cell isolation kit was used to purify CD4+ T cells from thawed PBMCs. The trial cohort was composed of about 60 patients with relapsed/refractory classical Hodgkin lymphoma, for whom complete response, partial response or progressive disease was recorded as best overall response. In the multi-cohort phase II CheckMate 205 trial, trial patients received single-agent nivolumab. An independent review committee assessed best overall response by applying the 2007 International Working Group response criteria. Trial PBMCs were collected just before the start of nivolumab (C1D1) and during therapy at cycle 2 day 1 and cycle 4 day 1. After peripheral blood was drawn into 8 mL Vacutainer Cell Preparation Tubes, PBMCs were isolated by centrifugation and then cryopreserved. Purified CD4+ and CD8+ fractions were prepared only for cases where an additional PBMC sample was available. Magnetically labelled cells were removed on LS columns in a quadroMACS separator, and the flow-through was collected as the purified fraction.

The Qiagen DNeasy kit was used to extract genomic DNA from unsorted PBMCs and from the negatively selected CD4+ and CD8+ fractions. Using primers that anneal to V and J segments, immunoSEQ multiplex PCR amplified the TCR beta CDR3 regions. A synthetic immune receptor repertoire was used to minimize amplification bias, and remaining bias was computationally removed after sequencing. The study's own analysis went as follows. Custom Python scripts were used to quantify repertoire diversity as the Shannon entropy index. Unsorted, CD4+ and CD8+ repertoires were analyzed separately, except in combined analyses where CD4+ and CD8+ sequences were merged in silico. A clone was considered expanded if an increase in frequency of at least 2-fold after treatment relative to C1D1 was found, and a pseudocount of 0.5 was applied to clones undetected at baseline. Clones with 0 or 1 copy at C1D1 were classified as singleton clones, and clones with 2 or more copies were classified as non-singleton clones. Clones expanded in unsorted samples were labelled as CD4+, CD8+ or unknown by matching protein sequences in sorted samples from the same patient. Wilcoxon tests were applied to paired samples to test diversity changes from C1D1 to C4D1. TCRdb re-hosts the immuneACCESS table, in-frame sequences only. Its copies lack some clones; in the studies checked, an unresolved V gene accounts for under half of them, and the cause for the rest is not known. V and J calls and clone size are as listed in that table; D and trimming were resolved from the DNA. The sample contains about 12,000 clones, approximately 79% of them found a single time. The ten top clones hold around 1.4% of the sample.

The investigation overall reported the following: Only a single clinical trial cohort was studied, and what caused the repertoire differences, possibly disease activity or prior therapy, remained undefined. Newly diagnosed patients were reported to have lower baseline TCR diversity than healthy donors, and relapsed/refractory patients were reported to have lower baseline TCR diversity still. Baseline diversity similar to that of newly diagnosed patients was observed in trial patients achieving complete response, whereas significantly lower diversity was observed in partial responders and progressors. CD4+ but not CD8+ TCR diversity rose significantly by C4D1 (p=0.0027 vs p=0.16), most apparent in complete responders (p=0.02). Patients starting nivolumab less than 1 year after ASCT had lower diversity and were excluded from later analyses to avoid confounding by immune reconstitution.

This sequence was found in a human donor with classical Hodgkin lymphoma. The chain is assembled from TRBV9 and TRBJ1-2, with an unclear D gene assignment. The specimen was CD4+ T cells from blood, collected at baseline. The CDR3: CASSERAGNYGYTF. The DNA sequence is TGTGCCAGCAGCGAAAGGGCTGGGAACTATGGCTACACCTTC.